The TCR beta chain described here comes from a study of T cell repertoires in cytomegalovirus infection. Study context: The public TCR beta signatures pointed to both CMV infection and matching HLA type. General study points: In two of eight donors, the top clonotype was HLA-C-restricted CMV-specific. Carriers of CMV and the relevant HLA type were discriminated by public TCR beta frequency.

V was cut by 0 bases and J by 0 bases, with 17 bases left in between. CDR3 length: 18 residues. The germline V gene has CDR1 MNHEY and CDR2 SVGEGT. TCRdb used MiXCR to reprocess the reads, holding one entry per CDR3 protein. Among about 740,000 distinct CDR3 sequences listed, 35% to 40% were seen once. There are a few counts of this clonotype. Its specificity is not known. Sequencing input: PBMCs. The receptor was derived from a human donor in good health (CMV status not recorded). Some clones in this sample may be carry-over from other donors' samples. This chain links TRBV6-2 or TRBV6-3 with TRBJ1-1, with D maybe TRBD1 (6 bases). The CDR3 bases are TGTGCCAGCAGTTACTCGAGAGCGGGGGCGTTGATGAACACTGAAGCTTTCTTT. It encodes CASSYSRAGALMNTEAFF.